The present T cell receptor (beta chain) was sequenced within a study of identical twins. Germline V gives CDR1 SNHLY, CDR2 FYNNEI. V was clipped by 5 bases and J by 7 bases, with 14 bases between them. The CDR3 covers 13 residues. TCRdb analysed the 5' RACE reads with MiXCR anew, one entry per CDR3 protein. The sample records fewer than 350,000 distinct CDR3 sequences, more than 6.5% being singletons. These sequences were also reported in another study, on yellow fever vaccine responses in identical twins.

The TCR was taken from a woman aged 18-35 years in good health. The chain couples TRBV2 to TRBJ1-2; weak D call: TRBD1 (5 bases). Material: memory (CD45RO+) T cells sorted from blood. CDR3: CASSRDWMVGYTF. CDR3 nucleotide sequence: TGTGCCAGCAGTCGGGACTGGATGGTTGGCTACACCTTC.